This TCR beta chain was sequenced in a study of T cells in Graves' hyperthyroidism and ophthalmopathy. Findings of the study overall: Progression to ophthalmopathy was predicted a median of roughly seven months early. Blood held most thyroid clonotypes expanded above 0.001 frequency. The authors' 13 V-J model separated ophthalmopathy from stable hyperthyroidism.

Subjects with ophthalmopathy showed a Clinical Activity Score no lower than 3, a NOSPECS grade no lower than 4, and a duration shorter than 3 months. The CDR3 runs 13 residues. Germline lookup yields CDR1 MNHNS and CDR2 SASEGT. Losses at the gene ends were 10 bases for V and 0 bases for J; bases not matched to a gene: 5. The source material, RNA transcripts, was used to amplify TCR beta CDR3 regions. A set of HTBI primers served as the primers for a first-round RT-PCR of the TCR CDR3. TCRdb used MiXCR to reprocess the multiplex PCR reads, holding one entry per CDR3 protein. The sample gives fewer than 750,000 distinct CDR3 sequences, roughly 14% of which show up once; around 4.5% is in the top ten. Of note for this clonotype: Its antigen is as yet unknown.

The receptor comes from a woman aged 40-49 years with Graves' ophthalmopathy. V usage is TRBV6-1 and J usage is TRBJ2-5, with 7 bases identical to TRBD1. Sequenced material: blood. The DNA for the CDR3 is TGTGCCACCTCGGACAGGAACCAAGAGACCCAGTACTTC. Amino acid sequence: CATSDRNQETQYF.